One sample yielded the 17 T cell receptor beta chains listed below, sequenced in a study of shared clonotypes between healthy human individuals. Clones were read by immunoSEQ multiplex PCR, and TCRdb kept only the in-frame ones, dropping some. Here the sample spans 2 million to 2.5 million clones, roughly 94% being singletons. Sequenced input: naive CD4+ T cells sorted from blood. Subset reported: CD45RA+ positively selected. The receptors come from a man between 18 and 35 years old in good health.

With regard to this clone: The sample contains more than one DNA sequence encoding this CDR3. The rearrangement links TRBV18 to TRBJ1-1, with 10 bases that match TRBD1. CDR1 is KGHSH and CDR2 is LQKENI in the germline V gene. CDR3 size: 13 residues. Unmatched junction bases numbered 3, after V lost 6 bases and J lost 5 bases. The CDR3 region is CASSPGQGTEAFF. The DNA for the CDR3 is TGTGCCAGCTCCCCGGGACAGGGGACTGAAGCTTTCTTT. Full variable domain (missing parts from reference TRBV18 and TRBJ1-1): NAGVMQNPRHLVRRRGQEARLRCSPMKGHSHVYWYRQLPEEGLKFMVYLQKENIIDESGMPKERFSAEFPKEGPSILRIQQVVRGDSAAYFCASSPGQGTEAFFGQGTRLTVV.

V usage is TRBV25-1 and J usage is TRBJ1-1; weak D call: TRBD1 (5 bases). The V end was cut by 4 bases, the J end by 3 bases, with 15 bases between. Germline loops: CDR1 MGHDK, CDR2 SYGVNS. This CDR3 region has 15 residues. The CDR3 sequence is CASSGTRVGDTEAFF. CDR3 in DNA: TGTGCCAGCAGTGGCACCAGGGTAGGGGACACTGAAGCTTTCTTT.

This chain joins TRBV28 and TRBJ2-6; 8 nucleotides align to TRBD1. Trimming removed 4 bases from V and 1 base from J; junction bases left unmatched: 6. CDR1 is MDHEN and CDR2 is SYDVKM in the germline V gene. This CDR3 has 17 residues. The CDR3 nucleotides are TGTGCCAGCAGTTCTGTGACAGGGGTATCTGGGGCCAACGTCCTGACTTTC. It encodes CASSSVTGVSGANVLTF.

This chain uses TRBV2 with TRBJ2-4; D may be TRBD1 (5 bases). Trimming left V 9 bases short and J 0 bases short, with 12 bases between. CDR1 and CDR2 from the germline V gene are SNHLY and FYNNEI. The CDR3 consists of 14 residues. CDR3 DNA: TGTGCCAGTCGACAGAACCTAGCCAAAAACATTCAGTACTTC. This codes for CASRQNLAKNIQYF. Drawing the rest from reference TRBV2 and TRBJ2-4, the complete variable domain is EPEVTQTPSHQVTQMGQEVILRCVPISNHLYFYWYRQILGQKVEFLVSFYNNEISEKSEIFDDQFSVERPDGSNFTLKIRSTKLEDSAMYFCASRQNLAKNIQYFGAGTRLSVL.

The chain has TRBV28 and TRBJ1-5; D unresolved. V was trimmed by 7 bases and J by 1 base, leaving 23 bases between them. There are 18 residues in the CDR3. The germline gives CDR1 MDHEN, CDR2 SYDVKM. The CDR3 spells CASTARRGSLGSNQPQHF. The DNA of the CDR3 is TGTGCCAGCACCGCGCGGCGCGGTTCCCTGGGGAGCAATCAGCCCCAGCATTTT.

The chain is built from TRBV4-1 and TRBJ2-1; D is perhaps TRBD2 (6 bases). V was cut by 1 base and J by 7 bases, with 11 bases left in between. This CDR3 comprises 14 residues. Germline V gene lookup returns CDR1 MGHRA and CDR2 YSYEKL. CDR3 residues: CASSQVAGPNEQFF. The CDR3 bases are TGCGCCAGCAGCCAAGTTGCGGGGCCGAATGAGCAGTTCTTC.

With regard to this clone: This specimen includes other DNA sequences encoding the same CDR3. The CDR3 DNA is TGTGCCAGTAGTATCGGTGCAGGGAACTATGGCTACACCTTC. This codes for CASSIGAGNYGYTF. The V and J genes are TRBV19 and TRBJ1-2; D possibly corresponds to TRBD1 (5 bases). Trimming removed 3 bases at V and 2 bases at J, with 10 bases between. From germline, CDR1 is LNHDA and CDR2 SQIVND (reference sequence). There are 14 residues in the CDR3.

V usage is TRBV6-6 and J usage is TRBJ2-2, with 7 bases fitting TRBD2. The trim removed 2 bases at V and 4 bases at J, leaving 4 bases unmatched. CDR3 length equals 15 residues. The V gene's germline CDR1 is MNHNY and CDR2 SVGAGI (reference sequence). The CDR3, as DNA: TGTGCCAGCAGTTACGGGAGGGAGCGCACCGGGGAGCTGTTTTTT. This gives the protein CASSYGRERTGELFF.

J is TRBJ1-1 and V is TRBV19, with D perhaps matching TRBD1 (5 bases). V was clipped by 6 bases and J by 6 bases, with 14 bases between them. CDR3 size: 13 residues. Looked up from germline, CDR1 is LNHDA and CDR2 is SQIVND (reference sequence). CDR3 region: CASSTREWAEAFF. CDR3 DNA sequence: TGTGCCAGTAGCACCAGGGAATGGGCTGAAGCTTTCTTT.

Regarding this clone: The junction and the germline gene differ at one end; a read error may be behind it. The genes are TRBV7-9 and TRBJ1-2; D is uncertain. The CDR3 sequence is 16 residues long. Germline V lookup: CDR1 SEHNR, CDR2 FQNEAQ (reference sequence). For the CDR3, the DNA is TGTGCCAGCAGCTTAGATCGGGAACCGTGGGAGTATGGCTATACCTTC. It is translated as CASSLDREPWEYGYTF.

J is TRBJ2-1 and V is TRBV25-1, with a possible D match to TRBD1 (5 bases). CDR1 and CDR2 (germline): MGHDK, SYGVNS. Deletions cut 4 bases from V and 7 bases from J, with 11 bases between. The CDR3 has 13 amino acids. This CDR3 is CASSGQLRNEQFF. In nucleotides, the CDR3 is TGTGCCAGCAGTGGACAGCTGCGGAATGAGCAGTTCTTC. The variable domain in full, completed from reference TRBV25-1 and TRBJ2-1, reads EADIYQTPRYLVIGTGKKITLECSQTMGHDKMYWYQQDPGMELHLIHYSYGVNSTEKGDLSSESTVSRIRTEHFPLTLESARPSHTSQYLCASSGQLRNEQFFGPGTRLTVL.

The rearrangement joins TRBV9 to TRBJ2-7; TRBD2 aligns across 9 bases. The CDR3 loop spans 15 amino acids. Trimming cost V 1 base and J 2 bases; bases outside gene matches: 4. The germline gives CDR1 SGDLS, CDR2 YYNGEE. In DNA, the CDR3 is TGTGCCAGCAGCGTAAGAGCGGGAGGTGCCTACGAGCAGTACTTC. Translation: CASSVRAGGAYEQYF.

The J gene is TRBJ2-1, the V gene TRBV5-1, with unresolved D. CDR3 length equals 16 residues. CDR1 is SGHRS, CDR2 YFSETQ, per germline. V was pared by 0 bases and J by 2 bases, with 12 bases between. The CDR3 loop reads CASSLAATLPYNEQFF. CDR3 bases: TGCGCCAGCAGCTTGGCAGCCACCCTCCCCTACAATGAGCAGTTCTTC.

The chain has TRBV29-1 and TRBJ2-6; the D is unclear. The germline V gene encodes CDR1 SQVTM and CDR2 ANQGSEA. The CDR3 is 14 residues long. V was pared by 6 bases and J by 1 base, with 10 bases between. CDR3 coding DNA: TGCAGCGTGCGTCCGAAATCTGGGGCCAACGTCCTGACTTTC. Protein: CSVRPKSGANVLTF.

This chain joins TRBV6-5 and TRBJ2-2; 8 nucleotides match TRBD1. The CDR3 consists of 15 residues. Per the germline V gene, CDR1 is MNHEY and CDR2 is SVGAGI. The ends lost 6 bases at V and 7 bases at J; junction bases unmatched: 10. CDR3 loop: CASSPRQGASGELFF. CDR3 coding DNA: TGTGCCAGCAGCCCCAGGCAGGGGGCTAGCGGGGAGCTGTTTTTT.

In regard to this clone: Other DNA sequences in this sample translate to the same CDR3. The V gene is TRBV18, the J gene TRBJ2-2, with D possibly matching TRBD2 (6 bases). The CDR3 sequence is 14 residues long. From germline, CDR1 is KGHSH and CDR2 LQKENI. Trimming shortened V by 5 bases and J by 1 base, and 8 bases separated the two germline ends. CDR3 in amino acids: CASSGTVNTGELFF. In DNA, the CDR3 is TGTGCCAGCTCAGGGACTGTGAACACCGGGGAGCTGTTTTTT. Combining the CDR3 with reference TRBV18 and TRBJ2-2 gives the whole variable domain NAGVMQNPRHLVRRRGQEARLRCSPMKGHSHVYWYRQLPEEGLKFMVYLQKENIIDESGMPKERFSAEFPKEGPSILRIQQVVRGDSAAYFCASSGTVNTGELFFGEGSRLTVL.

DNA for the CDR3: TGTGCCAGCAGCGTTTTGGACAGGATGAACACTGAAGCTTTCTTT. Protein sequence: CASSVLDRMNTEAFF. V is TRBV9 and J is TRBJ1-1, with 7 bases that match TRBD1. Germline CDR1 SGDLS, CDR2 YYNGEE. V was pared by 2 bases and J by 0 bases, with 4 bases of the junction left unmatched. CDR3 length: 15 amino acids. Full variable domain (missing parts from reference TRBV9 and TRBJ1-1): DSGVTQTPKHLITATGQRVTLRCSPRSGDLSVYWYQQSLDQGLQFLIQYYNGEERAKGNILERFSAQQFPDLHSELNLSSLELGDSALYFCASSVLDRMNTEAFFGQGTRLTVV.